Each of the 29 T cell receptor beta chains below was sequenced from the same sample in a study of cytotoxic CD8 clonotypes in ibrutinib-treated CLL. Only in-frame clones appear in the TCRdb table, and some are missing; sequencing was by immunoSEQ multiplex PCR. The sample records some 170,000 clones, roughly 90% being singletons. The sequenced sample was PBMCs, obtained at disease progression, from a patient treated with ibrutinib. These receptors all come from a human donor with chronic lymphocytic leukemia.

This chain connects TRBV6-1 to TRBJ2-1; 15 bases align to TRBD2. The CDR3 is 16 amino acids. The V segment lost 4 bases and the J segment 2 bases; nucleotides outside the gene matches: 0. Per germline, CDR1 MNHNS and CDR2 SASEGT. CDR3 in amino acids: CASSGTSGRAYNEQFF. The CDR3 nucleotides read TGTGCCAGCAGTGGGACTAGCGGGAGGGCCTACAATGAGCAGTTCTTC.

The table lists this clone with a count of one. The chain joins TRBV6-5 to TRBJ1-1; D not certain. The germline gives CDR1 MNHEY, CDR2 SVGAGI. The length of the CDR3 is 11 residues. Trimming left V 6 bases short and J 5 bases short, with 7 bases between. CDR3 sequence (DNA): TGTGCCAGCAGCCGAAGAACTGAAGCTTTCTTT. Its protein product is CASSRRTEAFF.

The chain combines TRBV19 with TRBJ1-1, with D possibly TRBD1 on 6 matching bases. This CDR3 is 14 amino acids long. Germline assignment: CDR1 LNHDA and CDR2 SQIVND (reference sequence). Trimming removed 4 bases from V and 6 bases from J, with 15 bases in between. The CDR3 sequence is CASSKGGLGAEAFF. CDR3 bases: TGTGCCAGTAGTAAAGGGGGTCTAGGAGCTGAAGCTTTCTTT.

CDR3 in amino acids: CASSWSVEGAAGYTF. DNA of the CDR3: TGTGCCAGCAGCTGGTCGGTGGAGGGGGCAGCCGGCTACACCTTC. The gene calls are TRBV7-2 and TRBJ1-2; 7 bases fit TRBD1. The CDR3 totals 15 residues. Germline assignment: CDR1 SGHTA and CDR2 FQGNSA. The J segment lost 8 bases and the V segment lost 4 bases, leaving 13 bases of the junction unmatched.

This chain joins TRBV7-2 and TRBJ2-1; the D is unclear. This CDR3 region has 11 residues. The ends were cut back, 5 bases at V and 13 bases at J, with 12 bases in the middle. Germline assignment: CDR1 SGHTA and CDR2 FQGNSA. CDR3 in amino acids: CASSPVTAQFF. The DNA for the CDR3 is TGTGCCAGCAGCCCGGTGACGGCACAGTTCTTC. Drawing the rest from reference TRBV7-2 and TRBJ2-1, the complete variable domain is GAGVSQSPSNKVTEKGKDVELRCDPISGHTALYWYRQSLGQGLEFLIYFQGNSAPDKSGLPSDRFSAERTGGSVSTLTIQRTQQEDSAVYLCASSPVTAQFFGPGTRLTVL.

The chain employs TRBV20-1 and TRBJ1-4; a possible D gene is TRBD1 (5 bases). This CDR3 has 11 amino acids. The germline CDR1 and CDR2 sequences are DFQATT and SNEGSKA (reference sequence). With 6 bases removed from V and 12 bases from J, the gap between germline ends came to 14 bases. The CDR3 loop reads CSANDPGQLFF. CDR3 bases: TGCAGTGCAAATGACCCGGGACAACTGTTTTTT.

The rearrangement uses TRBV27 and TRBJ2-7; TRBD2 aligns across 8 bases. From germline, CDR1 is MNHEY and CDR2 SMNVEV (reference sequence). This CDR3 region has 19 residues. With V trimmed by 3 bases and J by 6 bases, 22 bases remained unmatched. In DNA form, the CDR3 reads TGTGCCAGCAGTTTCGGGTTCATTAGGGCGGGAGGTTCCTCGGGCGAGCAGTACTTC. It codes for CASSFGFIRAGGSSGEQYF.

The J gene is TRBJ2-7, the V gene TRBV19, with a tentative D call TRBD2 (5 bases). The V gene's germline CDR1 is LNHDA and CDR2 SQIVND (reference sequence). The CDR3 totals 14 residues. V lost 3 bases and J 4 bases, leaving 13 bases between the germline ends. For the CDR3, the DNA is TGTGCCAGTAGTATTGGAGGTTTTAGGTACGAGCAGTACTTC. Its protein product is CASSIGGFRYEQYF.

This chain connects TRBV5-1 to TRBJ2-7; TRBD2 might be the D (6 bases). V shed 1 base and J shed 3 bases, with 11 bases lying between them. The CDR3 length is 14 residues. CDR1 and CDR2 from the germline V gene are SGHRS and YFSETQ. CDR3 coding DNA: TGCGCCAGCAGCTTGTGGCAGGGAGGCTACGAGCAGTACTTC. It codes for CASSLWQGGYEQYF.

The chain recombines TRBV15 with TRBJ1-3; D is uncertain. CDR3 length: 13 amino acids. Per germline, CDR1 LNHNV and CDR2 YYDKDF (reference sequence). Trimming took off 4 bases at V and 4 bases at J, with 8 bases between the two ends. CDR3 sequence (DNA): TGTGCCACCAGCACCTTCGGGGGAAACACCATATATTTT. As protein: CATSTFGGNTIYF.

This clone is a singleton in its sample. The CDR3 region has the DNA TGTGCCAGCAGCCCCCAGGGCGGGACCGGGGCCAACGTCCTGACTTTC. Translated: CASSPQGGTGANVLTF. J is TRBJ2-6 and V is TRBV7-2, with a possible D match to TRBD2 (6 bases). The CDR3 has 16 residues. The ends were cut back, 5 bases at V and 4 bases at J, with 15 bases in the middle. Germline loops: CDR1 SGHTA, CDR2 FQGNSA.

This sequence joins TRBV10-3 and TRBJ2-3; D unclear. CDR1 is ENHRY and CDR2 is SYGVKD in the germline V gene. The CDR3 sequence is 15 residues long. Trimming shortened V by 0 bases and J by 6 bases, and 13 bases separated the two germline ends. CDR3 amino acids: CAISESVVSLDTQYF. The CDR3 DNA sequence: TGTGCCATCAGTGAGTCGGTAGTCTCCTTGGATACGCAGTATTTT.

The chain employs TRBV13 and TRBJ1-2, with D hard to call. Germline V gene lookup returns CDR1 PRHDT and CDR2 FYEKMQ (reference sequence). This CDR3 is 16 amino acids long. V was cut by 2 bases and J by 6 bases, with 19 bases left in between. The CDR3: CASSLIPRSHTHGYTF. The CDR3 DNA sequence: TGTGCCAGCAGCTTAATTCCGCGCTCCCACACCCATGGCTACACCTTC.

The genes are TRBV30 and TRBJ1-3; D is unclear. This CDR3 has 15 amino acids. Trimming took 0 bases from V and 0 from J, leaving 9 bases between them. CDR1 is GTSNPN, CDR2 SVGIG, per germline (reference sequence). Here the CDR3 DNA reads TGTGCCTGGAGTGTAGGGAGTAGCTCTGGAAACACCATATATTTT. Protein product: CAWSVGSSSGNTIYF.

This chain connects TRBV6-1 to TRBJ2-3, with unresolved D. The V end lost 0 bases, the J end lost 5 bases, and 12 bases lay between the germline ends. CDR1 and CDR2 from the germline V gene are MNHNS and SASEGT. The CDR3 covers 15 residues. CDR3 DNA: TGTGCCAGCAGTGAAGCGGGGTCGTTCAAAGATACGCAGTATTTT. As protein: CASSEAGSFKDTQYF.

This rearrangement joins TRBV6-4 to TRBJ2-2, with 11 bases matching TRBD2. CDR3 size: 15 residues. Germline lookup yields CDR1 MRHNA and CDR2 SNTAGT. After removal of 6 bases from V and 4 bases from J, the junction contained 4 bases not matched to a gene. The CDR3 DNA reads TGTGCCAGCAGCACTACTAGCGGGAGCACCGGGGAGCTGTTTTTT. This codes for CASSTTSGSTGELFF.

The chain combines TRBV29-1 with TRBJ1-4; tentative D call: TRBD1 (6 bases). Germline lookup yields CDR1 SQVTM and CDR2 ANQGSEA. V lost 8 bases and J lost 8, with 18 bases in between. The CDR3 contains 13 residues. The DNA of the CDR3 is TGCAGCTCCCTTCGGCAGGGGCAAGAAAAACTGTTTTTT. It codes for CSSLRQGQEKLFF.

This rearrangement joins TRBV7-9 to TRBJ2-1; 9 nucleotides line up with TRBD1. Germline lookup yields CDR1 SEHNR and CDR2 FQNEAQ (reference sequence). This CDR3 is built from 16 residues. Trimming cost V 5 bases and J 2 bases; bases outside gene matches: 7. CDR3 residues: CASSVTGGGAYNEQFF. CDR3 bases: TGTGCCAGCAGCGTGACAGGGGGAGGAGCCTACAATGAGCAGTTCTTC.

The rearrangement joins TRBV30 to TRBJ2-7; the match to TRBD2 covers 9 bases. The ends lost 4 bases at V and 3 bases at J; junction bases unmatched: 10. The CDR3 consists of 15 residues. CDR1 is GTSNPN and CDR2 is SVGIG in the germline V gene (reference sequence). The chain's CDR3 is CAWTIEASGIYEQYF. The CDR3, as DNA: TGTGCCTGGACCATAGAGGCTAGCGGGATCTACGAGCAGTACTTC. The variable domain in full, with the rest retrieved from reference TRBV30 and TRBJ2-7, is SQTIHQWPATLVQPVGSPLSLECTVEGTSNPNLYWYRQAAGRGLQLLFYSVGIGQISSEVPQNLSASRPQDRQFILSSKKLLLSDSGFYLCAWTIEASGIYEQYFGPGTRLTVT.

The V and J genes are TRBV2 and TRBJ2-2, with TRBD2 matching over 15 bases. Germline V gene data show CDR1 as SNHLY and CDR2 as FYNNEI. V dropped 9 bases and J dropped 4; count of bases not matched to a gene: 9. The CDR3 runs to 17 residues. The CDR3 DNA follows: TGTGCCAGACGGGGACTAGCGGGAGGCCGTAGCACCGGGGAGCTGTTTTTT. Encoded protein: CARRGLAGGRSTGELFF.

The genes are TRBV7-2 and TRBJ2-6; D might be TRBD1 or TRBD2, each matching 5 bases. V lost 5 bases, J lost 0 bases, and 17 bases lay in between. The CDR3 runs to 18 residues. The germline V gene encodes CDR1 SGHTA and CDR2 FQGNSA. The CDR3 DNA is TGTGCCAGCAGCCCAAGGGCCGATGGGGGCTCTGGGGCCAACGTCCTGACTTTC. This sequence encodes CASSPRADGGSGANVLTF.

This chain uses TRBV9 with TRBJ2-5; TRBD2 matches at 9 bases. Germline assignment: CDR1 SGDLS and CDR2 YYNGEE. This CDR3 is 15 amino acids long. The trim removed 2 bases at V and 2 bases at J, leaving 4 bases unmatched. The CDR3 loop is CASSVISGGQETQYF. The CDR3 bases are TGTGCCAGCAGCGTCATAAGCGGGGGGCAAGAGACCCAGTACTTC.

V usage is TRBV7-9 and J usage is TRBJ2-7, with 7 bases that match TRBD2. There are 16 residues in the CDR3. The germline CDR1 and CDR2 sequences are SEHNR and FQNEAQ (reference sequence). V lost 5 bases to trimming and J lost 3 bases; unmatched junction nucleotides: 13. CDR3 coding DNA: TGTGCCAGCAGCGGCGGGGAGGGCCCGTATATCTACGAGCAGTACTTC. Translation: CASSGGEGPYIYEQYF.

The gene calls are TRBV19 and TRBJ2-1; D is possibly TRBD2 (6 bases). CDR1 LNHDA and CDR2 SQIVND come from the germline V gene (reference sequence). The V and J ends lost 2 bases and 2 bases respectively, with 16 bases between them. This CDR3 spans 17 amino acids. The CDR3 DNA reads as TGTGCCAGTAGTATAACCGGAGGGCCGGTACCCTACAATGAGCAGTTCTTC. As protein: CASSITGGPVPYNEQFF.

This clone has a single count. This chain's CDR3 is CASSEFGGSSSYNEQFF. CDR3 DNA sequence: TGTGCCAGCAGTGAATTTGGGGGGTCGAGCTCCTACAATGAGCAGTTCTTC. The V call is TRBV25-1, the J call TRBJ2-1; weak D call: TRBD2 (6 bases). Germline loops: CDR1 MGHDK, CDR2 SYGVNS. V lost 1 base, J lost 0 bases, and 13 bases lay in between. The CDR3 runs to 17 residues.

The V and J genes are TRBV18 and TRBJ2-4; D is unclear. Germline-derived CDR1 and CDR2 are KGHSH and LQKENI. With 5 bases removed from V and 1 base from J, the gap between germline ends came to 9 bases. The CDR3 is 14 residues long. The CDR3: CASSRDTAKNIQYF. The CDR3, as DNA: TGTGCCAGCTCAAGAGACACGGCCAAAAACATTCAGTACTTC.

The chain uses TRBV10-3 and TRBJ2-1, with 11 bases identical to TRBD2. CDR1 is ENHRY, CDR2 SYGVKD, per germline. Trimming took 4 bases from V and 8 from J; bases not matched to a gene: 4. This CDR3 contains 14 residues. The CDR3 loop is CAISALAGVHEQFF. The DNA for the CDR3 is TGTGCCATCAGTGCACTAGCGGGAGTTCATGAGCAGTTCTTC.

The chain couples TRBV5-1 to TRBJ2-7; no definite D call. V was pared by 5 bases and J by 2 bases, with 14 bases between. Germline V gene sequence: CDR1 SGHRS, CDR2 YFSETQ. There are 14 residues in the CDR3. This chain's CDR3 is CASRRVGGPYEQYF. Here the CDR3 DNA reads TGCGCCAGCAGGCGCGTGGGCGGCCCCTACGAGCAGTACTTC.

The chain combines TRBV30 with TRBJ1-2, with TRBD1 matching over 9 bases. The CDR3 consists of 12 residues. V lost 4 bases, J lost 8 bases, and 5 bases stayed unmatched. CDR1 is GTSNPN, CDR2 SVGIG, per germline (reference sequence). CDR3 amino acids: CAWKGQGLGYTF. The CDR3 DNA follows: TGTGCCTGGAAGGGACAGGGTTTGGGCTACACCTTC.